The 27 T cell receptor beta chains given below trace back to one sample, sequenced in a study of blood T cell repertoires in COVID-19. Clones were sequenced by immunoSEQ multiplex PCR, and TCRdb holds only the in-frame ones, with some missing. The table records 75,000 to 100,000 clones, 81% of them present only once. The sequencing input was peripheral blood. The receptors come from a man between 60 and 75 years old with acute or convalescent COVID-19.

The chain combines TRBV4-3 with TRBJ1-1, with 10 bases lining up with TRBD1. The CDR3 length is 18 residues. V gave up 0 bases and J gave up 4 bases; unmatched junction bases: 11. Germline V gene lookup returns CDR1 LGHNA and CDR2 YSLEER. This CDR3 is CASSQDSAEGTGVTEAFF. In DNA, the CDR3 is TGCGCCAGCAGCCAAGATTCTGCTGAAGGGACAGGGGTCACTGAAGCTTTCTTT.

This clone has a single count. The J gene is TRBJ2-1, the V gene TRBV24-1; 13 nucleotides line up with TRBD2. This CDR3 region has 14 residues. V lost 9 bases to trimming and J lost 7 bases; unmatched junction nucleotides: 5. Germline V gene sequence: CDR1 KGHDR, CDR2 SFDVKD. CDR3 coding DNA: TGTGCCACCGGCGGGACTAGCGGGGCTAATGAGCAGTTCTTC. Encoded protein: CATGGTSGANEQFF.

The V call is TRBV28, the J call TRBJ1-2, with D unresolved. The germline CDR1 and CDR2 sequences are MDHEN and SYDVKM. This CDR3 contains 15 residues. Trimming took 3 bases from V and 8 from J, leaving 19 bases between them. This CDR3 reads CASSFPGLLRGGYTF. The CDR3 region has the DNA TGTGCCAGCAGTTTCCCCGGACTGCTCAGAGGGGGCTACACCTTC.

The chain employs TRBV3-1 (or the pseudogene TRBV3-2) and TRBJ1-3, with D perhaps matching TRBD1 (5 bases). Germline CDR1 and CDR2: LGHDT and YNNKEL (reference sequence). Trimming removed 4 bases at V and 1 base at J, with 11 bases between. This CDR3 contains 15 residues. In DNA, the CDR3 is TGTGCCAGCAGCCGCCTCTCAGGGTCTGGAAACACCATATATTTT. Its protein is CASSRLSGSGNTIYF.

The chain couples TRBV24-1 to TRBJ2-5; weak D call: TRBD2 (6 bases). The CDR3 loop spans 15 amino acids. CDR1 and CDR2 from the germline V gene are KGHDR and SFDVKD. V lost 2 bases and J 4 bases, leaving 13 bases between the germline ends. CDR3 amino acids: CATSDSGGGRETQYF. The CDR3 DNA sequence: TGTGCCACCAGTGATTCGGGTGGGGGGAGAGAGACCCAGTACTTC.

The chain employs TRBV3-1 (or the pseudogene TRBV3-2) and TRBJ2-7; 9 bases match TRBD1. J lost 4 bases, V lost 0 bases, and 7 bases had no gene match. The CDR3 spans 16 residues. CDR1 and CDR2 (germline): LGHDT, YNNKEL (reference sequence). The CDR3, as DNA: TGTGCCAGCAGCCAAGATCGGTTGGGACAGGGTTACGAGCAGTACTTC. This gives the protein CASSQDRLGQGYEQYF.

The gene calls are TRBV6-6 and TRBJ1-5; perhaps TRBD1 as D (5 bases). This CDR3 comprises 14 residues. Trimming took off 6 bases at V and 6 bases at J, with 15 bases between the two ends. Germline-derived CDR1 and CDR2 are MNHNY and SVGAGI (reference sequence). CDR3 sequence reads: CASRPSGDSQPQHF. CDR3 DNA sequence: TGTGCCAGCAGGCCTTCGGGGGACTCTCAGCCCCAGCATTTT.

The genes are TRBV18 and TRBJ1-1; unclear D gene. Trimming shortened V by 2 bases and J by 5 bases, and 9 bases separated the two germline ends. Germline CDR1 reads KGHSH; CDR2 reads LQKENI. CDR3 length equals 13 residues. The CDR3 region is CASSPFRGTEAFF. The DNA of the CDR3 is TGTGCCAGCTCACCATTCAGAGGGACTGAAGCTTTCTTT.

The gene calls are TRBV24-1 and TRBJ2-2; D is possibly TRBD1 (5 bases). The CDR3 runs to 14 residues. Germline loops: CDR1 KGHDR, CDR2 SFDVKD. Trimming left V 5 bases short and J 0 bases short, with 6 bases between. CDR3 in DNA: TGTGCCACCAGTGCGGACACGAACACCGGGGAGCTGTTTTTT. Translation: CATSADTNTGELFF.

This sequence joins TRBV24-1 and TRBJ2-1; 7 nucleotides align to TRBD1. CDR1 is KGHDR and CDR2 is SFDVKD in the germline V gene. This CDR3 region has 15 residues. V dropped 4 bases and J dropped 7; count of bases not matched to a gene: 9. CDR3 residues: CATSESEGQTNEQFF. The DNA for the CDR3 is TGTGCCACCAGTGAATCTGAGGGACAGACGAATGAGCAGTTCTTC.

The chain has TRBV28 and TRBJ2-1, with TRBD2 as a possible D gene (7 bases). CDR1 is MDHEN and CDR2 is SYDVKM in the germline V gene. CDR3 length: 9 amino acids. Trimming removed 8 bases from V and 12 bases from J, with 8 bases in between. This CDR3 reads CASGGAQFF. CDR3 DNA sequence: TGTGCCAGCGGGGGGGCGCAGTTCTTC. The full variable domain, rest sourced from reference TRBV28 and TRBJ2-1, is DVKVTQSSRYLVKRTGEKVFLECVQDMDHENMFWYRQDPGLGLRLIYFSYDVKMKEKGDIPEGYSVSREKKERFSLILESASTNQTSMYLCASGGAQFFGPGTRLTVL.

The chain couples TRBV2 to TRBJ2-5, with D perhaps matching TRBD2 (5 bases). This CDR3 is 13 amino acids long. Germline V lookup: CDR1 SNHLY, CDR2 FYNNEI. Between the trimmed V and J ends, which lost 4 bases and 4 bases, there was a span of 10 bases. CDR3 amino acids: CASSGAGGETQYF. CDR3 bases: TGTGCCAGCAGTGGGGCGGGTGGAGAGACCCAGTACTTC.

This clone was picked up a small number of times. The gene calls are TRBV11-2 and TRBJ1-1, with D possibly matching TRBD1 (6 bases). V lost 1 base, J lost 4 bases, and 19 bases lay in between. The germline gives CDR1 SGHAT, CDR2 FQNNGV. The CDR3 is 17 amino acids. The CDR3 here is CASSLVQTLTGRTEAFF. CDR3 nucleotide sequence: TGTGCCAGCAGCTTAGTACAAACCTTAACAGGGCGCACTGAAGCTTTCTTT.

The rearrangement links TRBV6-2 or TRBV6-3 to TRBJ1-5; the match to TRBD1 covers 9 bases. V lost 5 bases and J lost 3; bases outside the gene matches: 5. This CDR3 has 15 residues. Germline CDR1 reads MNHEY; CDR2 reads SVGEGT. Here the CDR3 reads CASSLGQGNNQPQHF. The CDR3 coding sequence is TGTGCCAGCAGTCTGGGACAGGGTAACAATCAGCCCCAGCATTTT.

This chain links TRBV23-1 with TRBJ2-2; 7 nucleotides align to TRBD2. TRBV23-1 is an ORF for which the function is uncertain. V trimming: 3 bases; J trimming: 1 base; junction bases outside the gene matches: 8. The CDR3 extends over 17 amino acids. CDR3 amino acids: CASSHALLAVNTGELFF. CDR3 sequence (DNA): TGCGCCAGCAGTCACGCACTCCTAGCGGTGAACACCGGGGAGCTGTTTTTT.

The rearrangement joins TRBV7-2 to TRBJ1-4; 10 bases line up with TRBD1. The CDR3 totals 15 residues. After removal of 5 bases from V and 5 bases from J, the junction contained 5 bases not matched to a gene. Germline CDR1 reads SGHTA; CDR2 reads FQGNSA. The DNA of the CDR3 is TGTGCCAGCAGCAGAAGGACAGGGGGGAATGAAAAACTGTTTTTT. Its protein product is CASSRRTGGNEKLFF.

This sequence joins TRBV11-2 and TRBJ2-7, with TRBD1 matching over 7 bases. The CDR3 covers 14 residues. V lost 5 bases to trimming and J lost 1 base; unmatched junction nucleotides: 5. From germline, CDR1 is SGHAT and CDR2 FQNNGV. The CDR3 DNA sequence: TGTGCCAGCAGCATCGGGACAGTTTCCTACGAGCAGTACTTC. This sequence encodes CASSIGTVSYEQYF.

The chain links TRBV7-9 to TRBJ1-1, with 8 bases aligning to TRBD1. The V gene's germline CDR1 is SEHNR and CDR2 FQNEAQ (reference sequence). The CDR3 runs 15 residues. The V gene end was trimmed by 5 bases and the J gene end by 0 bases; junction bases not matched to a gene: 5. The CDR3 reads CASSPRTGLNTEAFF. The CDR3 nucleotides are TGTGCCAGCAGCCCCCGGACAGGGTTGAACACTGAAGCTTTCTTT. Full variable domain (remainder filled in from reference TRBV7-9 and TRBJ1-1): DTGVSQNPRHKITKRGQNVTFRCDPISEHNRLYWYRQTLGQGPEFLTYFQNEAQLEKSRLLSDRFSAERPKGSFSTLEIQRTEQGDSAMYLCASSPRTGLNTEAFFGQGTRLTVV.

This clone was seen only a few times. This chain connects TRBV28 to TRBJ1-6, with 12 bases that match TRBD1. Germline values: CDR1 MDHEN, CDR2 SYDVKM. With V trimmed by 4 bases and J by 5 bases, 3 bases remained unmatched. The CDR3 has 16 amino acids. CDR3 in amino acids: CASSSGQGANNSPLHF. CDR3 nucleotide sequence: TGTGCCAGCAGTTCGGGACAGGGGGCTAATAATTCACCCCTCCACTTT.

This clone was counted a single time. This CDR3 is CASSPAGGTDTQYF. The CDR3 DNA is TGTGCCAGCAGTCCGGCGGGGGGCACAGATACGCAGTATTTT. V and J are TRBV9 and TRBJ2-3; 7 nucleotides agree with TRBD2. This CDR3 contains 14 residues. Germline CDR1 is SGDLS and CDR2 is YYNGEE. The junction had 4 bases not matched to a gene; V was cut back by 5 bases and J by 1 base.

Only a few counts were recorded for this clone. This chain connects TRBV7-9 to TRBJ2-1; 8 bases fit TRBD1. The CDR3 spans 15 residues. J lost 2 bases, V lost 2 bases, and 2 bases had no gene match. Germline V lookup: CDR1 SEHNR, CDR2 FQNEAQ (reference sequence). The CDR3 coding sequence is TGTGCCAGCAGCTTATTACAGGGGGCCTACAATGAGCAGTTCTTC. It is translated as CASSLLQGAYNEQFF.

The count of this clone is one. The chain carries TRBV7-8 and TRBJ1-2, with D unresolved. V shed 1 base and J shed 11 bases, with 11 bases lying between them. There are 12 residues in the CDR3. CDR1 and CDR2 (germline): SGHVS, FQNEAQ. In DNA form, the CDR3 reads TGTGCCAGCAGCTTAGATTATGAGGGATACACCTTC. Translation: CASSLDYEGYTF.

This chain joins TRBV4-1 and TRBJ2-7; the match to TRBD2 covers 14 bases. The trim removed 3 bases at V and 3 bases at J, leaving 7 bases unmatched. This CDR3 contains 17 residues. Germline V gene sequence: CDR1 MGHRA, CDR2 YSYEKL. CDR3 coding DNA: TGCGCCAGCAGCCAGGCTACCGGGACTAGCGGGAGCTACGAGCAGTACTTC. As protein: CASSQATGTSGSYEQYF.

This chain's CDR3 is CASSPSGGVGPGSGHEQFF. CDR3 in DNA: TGTGCCAGCAGCCCCAGCGGGGGGGTCGGTCCGGGGAGTGGGCATGAGCAGTTCTTC. This chain joins TRBV9 and TRBJ2-1, with 10 nucleotides matching TRBD2. Germline V CDR1 and CDR2: SGDLS, YYNGEE. The CDR3 loop spans 19 amino acids. V trimming: 4 bases; J trimming: 8 bases; junction bases outside the gene matches: 21.

The genes are TRBV6-5 and TRBJ2-5, with D possibly being TRBD1 (6 bases). The CDR3 is 14 residues long. The V and J ends lost 2 bases and 2 bases respectively, with 9 bases between them. Per the germline V gene, CDR1 is MNHEY and CDR2 is SVGAGI. CDR3 sequence (DNA): TGTGCCAGCAGTTACACAGGGATTCAAGAGACCCAGTACTTC. This translates into CASSYTGIQETQYF.

The chain joins TRBV11-3 to TRBJ2-7; tentative D call: TRBD1 (6 bases). The CDR3 runs to 14 residues. V was shortened by 3 bases and J by 6 bases, with 15 bases between the two germline ends. The germline V gene encodes CDR1 SGHNT and CDR2 YENEEA. CDR3: CASSFTAGVGEQYF. CDR3 nucleotides: TGTGCCAGCAGCTTTACAGCAGGGGTTGGCGAGCAGTACTTC.

The chain couples TRBV5-6 to TRBJ1-2; weak D call: TRBD1 (5 bases). This CDR3 is 13 amino acids long. Germline assignment: CDR1 SGHDT and CDR2 YYEEEE. V shed 4 bases and J shed 4 bases, with 11 bases lying between them. The CDR3, as DNA: TGTGCCAGCAGCCCGCCTCAGGGCTATGGCTACACCTTC. This codes for CASSPPQGYGYTF. The complete variable domain, with remaining parts taken from reference TRBV5-6 and TRBJ1-2, reads DAGVTQSPTHLIKTRGQQVTLRCSPKSGHDTVSWYQQALGQGPQFIFQYYEEEERQRGNFPDRFSGHQFPNYSSELNVNALLLGDSALYLCASSPPQGYGYTFGSGTRLTVV.